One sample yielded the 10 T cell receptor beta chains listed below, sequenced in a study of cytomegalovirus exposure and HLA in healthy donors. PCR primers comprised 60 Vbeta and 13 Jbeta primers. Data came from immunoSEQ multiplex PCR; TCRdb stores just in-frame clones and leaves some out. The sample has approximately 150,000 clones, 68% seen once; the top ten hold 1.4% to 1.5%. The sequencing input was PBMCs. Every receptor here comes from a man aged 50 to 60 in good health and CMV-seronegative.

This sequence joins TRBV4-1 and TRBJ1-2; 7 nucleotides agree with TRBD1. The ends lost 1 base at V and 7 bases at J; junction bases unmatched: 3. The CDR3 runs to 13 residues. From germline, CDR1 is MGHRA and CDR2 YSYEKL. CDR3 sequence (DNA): TGCGCCAGCAGCCAAGCAACAGGGGTTGGCTACACCTTC. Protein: CASSQATGVGYTF.

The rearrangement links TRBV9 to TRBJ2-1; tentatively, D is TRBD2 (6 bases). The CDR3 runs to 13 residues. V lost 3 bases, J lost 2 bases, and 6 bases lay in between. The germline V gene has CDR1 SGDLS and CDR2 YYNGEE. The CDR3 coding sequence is TGTGCCAGCAGCGGACTAGCCTACAATGAGCAGTTCTTC. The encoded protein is CASSGLAYNEQFF.

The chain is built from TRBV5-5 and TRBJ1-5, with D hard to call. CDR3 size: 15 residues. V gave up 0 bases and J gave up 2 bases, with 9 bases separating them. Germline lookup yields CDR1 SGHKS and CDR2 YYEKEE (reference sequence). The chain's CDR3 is CASSLAPRGNQPQHF. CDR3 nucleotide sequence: TGTGCCAGCAGCTTGGCCCCTCGGGGCAATCAGCCCCAGCATTTT.

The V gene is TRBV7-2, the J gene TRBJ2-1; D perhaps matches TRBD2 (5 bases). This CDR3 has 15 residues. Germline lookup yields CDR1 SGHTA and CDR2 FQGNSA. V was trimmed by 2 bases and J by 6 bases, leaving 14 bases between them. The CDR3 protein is CASSLSFPAGNEQFF. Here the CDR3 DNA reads TGTGCCAGCAGCTTATCCTTCCCCGCGGGCAATGAGCAGTTCTTC. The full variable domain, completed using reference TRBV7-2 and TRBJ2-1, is GAGVSQSPSNKVTEKGKDVELRCDPISGHTALYWYRQSLGQGLEFLIYFQGNSAPDKSGLPSDRFSAERTGGSVSTLTIQRTQQEDSAVYLCASSLSFPAGNEQFFGPGTRLTVL.

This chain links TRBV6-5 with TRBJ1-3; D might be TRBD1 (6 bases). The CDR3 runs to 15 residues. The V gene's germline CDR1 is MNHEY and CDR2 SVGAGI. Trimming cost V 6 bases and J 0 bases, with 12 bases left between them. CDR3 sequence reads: CASRTGGGSGNTIYF. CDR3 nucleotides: TGTGCCAGCAGGACGGGAGGGGGCTCTGGAAACACCATATATTTT.

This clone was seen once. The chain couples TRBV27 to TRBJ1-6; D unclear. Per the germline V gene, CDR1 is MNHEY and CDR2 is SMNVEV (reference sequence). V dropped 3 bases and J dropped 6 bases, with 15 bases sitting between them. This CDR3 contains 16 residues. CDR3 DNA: TGTGCCAGCAGTTTTGAGGTCCCCTCTGTTAATTCACCCCTCCACTTT. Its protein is CASSFEVPSVNSPLHF.

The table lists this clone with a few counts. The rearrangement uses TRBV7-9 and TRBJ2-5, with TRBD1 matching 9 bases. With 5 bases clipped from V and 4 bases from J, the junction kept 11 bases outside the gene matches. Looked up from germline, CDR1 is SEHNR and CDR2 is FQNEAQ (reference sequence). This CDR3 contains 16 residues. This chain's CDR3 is CASSPRTGEGIETQYF. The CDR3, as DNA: TGTGCCAGCAGCCCCCGGACAGGGGAGGGAATAGAGACCCAGTACTTC.

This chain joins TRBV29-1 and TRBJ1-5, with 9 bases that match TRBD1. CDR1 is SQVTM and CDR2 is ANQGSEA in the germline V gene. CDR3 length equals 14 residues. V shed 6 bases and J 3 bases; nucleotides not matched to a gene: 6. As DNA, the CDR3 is TGCAGCGTCGCCGGGACAGGGCCCAATCAGCCCCAGCATTTT. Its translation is CSVAGTGPNQPQHF.

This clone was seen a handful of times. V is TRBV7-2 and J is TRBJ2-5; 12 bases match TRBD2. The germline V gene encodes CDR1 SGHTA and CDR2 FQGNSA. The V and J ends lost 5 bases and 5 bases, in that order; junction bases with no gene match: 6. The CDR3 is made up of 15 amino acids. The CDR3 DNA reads TGTGCCAGCAGCGTGGGACTAGCGGGCGGGGAGACCCAGTACTTC. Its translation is CASSVGLAGGETQYF.

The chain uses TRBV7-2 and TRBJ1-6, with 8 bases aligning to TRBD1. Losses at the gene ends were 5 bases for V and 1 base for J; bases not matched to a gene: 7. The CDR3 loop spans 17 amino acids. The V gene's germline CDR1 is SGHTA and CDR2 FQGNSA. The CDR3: CASSLGQGGSYNSPLHF. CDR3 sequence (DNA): TGTGCCAGCAGCCTCGGACAGGGTGGGTCCTATAATTCACCCCTCCACTTT. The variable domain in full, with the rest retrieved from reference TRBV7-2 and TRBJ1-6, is GAGVSQSPSNKVTEKGKDVELRCDPISGHTALYWYRQSLGQGLEFLIYFQGNSAPDKSGLPSDRFSAERTGGSVSTLTIQRTQQEDSAVYLCASSLGQGGSYNSPLHFGNGTRLTVT.